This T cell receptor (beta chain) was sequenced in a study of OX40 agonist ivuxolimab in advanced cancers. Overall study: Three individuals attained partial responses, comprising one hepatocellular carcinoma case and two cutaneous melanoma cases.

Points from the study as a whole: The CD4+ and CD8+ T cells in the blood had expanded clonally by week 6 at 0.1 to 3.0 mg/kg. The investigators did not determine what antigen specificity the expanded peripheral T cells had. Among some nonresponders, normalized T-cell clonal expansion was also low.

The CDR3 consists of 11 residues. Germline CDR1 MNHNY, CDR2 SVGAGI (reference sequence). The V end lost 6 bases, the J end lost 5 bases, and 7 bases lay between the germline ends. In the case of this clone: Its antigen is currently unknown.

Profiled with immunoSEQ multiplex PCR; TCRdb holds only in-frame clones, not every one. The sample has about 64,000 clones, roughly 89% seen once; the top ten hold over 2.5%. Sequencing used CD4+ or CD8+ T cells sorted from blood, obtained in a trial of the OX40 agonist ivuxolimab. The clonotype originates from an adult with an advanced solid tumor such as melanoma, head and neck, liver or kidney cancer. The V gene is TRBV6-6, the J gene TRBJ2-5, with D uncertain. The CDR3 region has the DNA TGTGCCAGCAGAATCGGTGAGACCCAGTACTTC. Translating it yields CASRIGETQYF.